One sample yielded the 32 T cell receptor beta chains listed below, sequenced in a study of immune heterogeneity within non-small cell lung tumors. Template input, which was bulk tumor genomic DNA, totaled roughly 600 ng per sample. Primary tumors were biopsied several times each, far apart, intraoperatively. Their non-small cell lung cancer was newly diagnosed and untreated, and the patients underwent curative surgery. TCR beta CDR3 regions came from multiplex PCR with 32 forward V and 13 reverse J primers. TCRdb used MiXCR to reprocess the multiplex PCR reads, holding one entry per CDR3 protein. Altogether 14,000 to 15,000 distinct CDR3 sequences are present, 25% to 35% being singletons, with the ten largest covering 5.2%. Sequences were obtained from lung tumor tissue. Receptors originate from a man between 35 and 55 years old with non-small cell lung cancer.

The chain has TRBV27 and TRBJ2-4, with 8 bases that match TRBD2. The CDR3 has 17 residues. CDR1 is MNHEY, CDR2 SMNVEV, per germline (reference sequence). J gave up 5 bases and V 5 bases, and 14 bases lay outside the gene matches. In DNA, the CDR3 is TGTGCCAGCAGTCCGCTCTCCCGGGGGGGAGTTGAAAACATTCAGTACTTC. This gives the protein CASSPLSRGGVENIQYF.

This clonotype was seen many times. The CDR3 spells CASPPPGQGTPAFF. CDR3 DNA sequence: TGTGCCAGCCCCCCACCGGGACAGGGTACGCCAGCTTTCTTT. J is TRBJ1-1 and V is TRBV28; 9 nucleotides line up with TRBD1. This CDR3 has 14 residues. The ends lost 8 bases at V and 10 bases at J; junction bases unmatched: 14. Germline V gene sequence: CDR1 MDHEN, CDR2 SYDVKM.

This clonotype was counted at least ten times. This chain links TRBV11-2 with TRBJ1-3; 10 bases map to TRBD1. Germline CDR1 SGHAT, CDR2 FQNNGV. The ends lost 2 bases at V and 2 bases at J; junction bases unmatched: 3. The CDR3 has 16 residues. In DNA, the CDR3 is TGTGCCAGCAGCTTATCGGACAGGGGGACTGGAAACACCATATATTTT. It codes for CASSLSDRGTGNTIYF.

This clonotype was detected ten times or more. V is TRBV5-1 and J is TRBJ2-7, with 9 bases aligning to TRBD1. Trimming took 5 bases from V and 3 from J; bases not matched to a gene: 6. This CDR3 region has 14 residues. CDR1 is SGHRS, CDR2 YFSETQ, per germline. CDR3 protein: CASRPGTGNYEQYF. The CDR3 DNA reads as TGCGCCAGCAGGCCCGGGACAGGGAACTACGAGCAGTACTTC.

This clonotype was observed many times. This sequence joins TRBV20-1 and TRBJ1-5, with a weak D call TRBD1 (6 bases). This CDR3 is built from 16 residues. CDR1 DFQATT and CDR2 SNEGSKA come from the germline V gene (reference sequence). Trimming took 1 base from V and 0 from J, leaving 13 bases between them. The DNA of the CDR3 is TGCAGTGCTAGAGCAGGGGCTGGCTATAGCAATCAGCCCCAGCATTTT. This codes for CSARAGAGYSNQPQHF.

This clonotype ranks as medium-sized. CDR3 in DNA: TGTGCCAGCAGTCCAGGGGGACAGGGGTACGAGCAGTACTTC. Its translation: CASSPGGQGYEQYF. The J gene is TRBJ2-7, the V gene TRBV12-3 or TRBV12-4, with 10 bases that match TRBD1. V dropped 5 bases and J dropped 4; count of bases not matched to a gene: 5. The CDR3 is made up of 14 amino acids.

This clonotype was observed at least ten times. CDR3 sequence reads: CASSPSGVGGDEQFF. The CDR3 DNA sequence: TGTGCCAGCAGCCCGTCCGGAGTGGGAGGCGATGAGCAGTTCTTC. The rearrangement uses TRBV7-3 and TRBJ2-1; possible D gene TRBD2, 6 bases. Per germline, CDR1 SGHTA and CDR2 FQGTGA. V dropped 5 bases and J dropped 8 bases, with 19 bases sitting between them. This CDR3 comprises 15 residues.

This clonotype showed up just a few times. The gene calls are TRBV20-1 and TRBJ2-4; no reliable D call. V lost 3 bases and J lost 1, with 7 bases in between. The CDR3 extends over 13 amino acids. In germline, CDR1 is DFQATT, CDR2 SNEGSKA (reference sequence). The CDR3 sequence: CSASWGAKNIQYF. CDR3 sequence (DNA): TGCAGTGCTAGCTGGGGTGCCAAAAACATTCAGTACTTC.

To note about this clonotype: A single base separates this from a much larger clone, so it may be a read error. The V gene is TRBV6-1, the J gene TRBJ2-1, with D perhaps matching TRBD1 or TRBD2 (6 bases each). The CDR3 totals 12 residues. V gave up 11 bases and J gave up 9 bases, with 17 bases separating them. Germline V gene sequence: CDR1 MNHNS, CDR2 SASEGT. CDR3 in amino acids: CACGAGDSEQFF. The CDR3 DNA follows: TGTGCCTGCGGGGCAGGGGATAGTGAGCAGTTCTTC.

At least ten counts were recorded for this clonotype. This chain joins TRBV19 and TRBJ2-1, with D possibly matching TRBD1 (6 bases). CDR3 length: 11 residues. In germline, CDR1 is LNHDA, CDR2 SQIVND (reference sequence). V lost 7 bases and J lost 9, with 10 bases in between. CDR3 loop: CASNTGFEQFF. CDR3 in DNA: TGTGCCAGTAACACAGGGTTTGAGCAGTTCTTC.

A note on this clonotype: A clone one base away is much larger, so this may be a read error. In this CDR3 the conserved last residue, phenylalanine or tryptophan, is missing, so a read error is likely. As DNA, the CDR3 is TGTGCCACCAGCAGGGCCCTTGCGAACACCGGGGAGCTGTTTTTA. Translation: CATSRALANTGELFL. J is TRBJ2-2 and V is TRBV24-1; possible D gene TRBD1, 5 bases. This CDR3 comprises 15 residues. The V gene's germline CDR1 is KGHDR and CDR2 SFDVKD. V was cut by 7 bases and J by 0 bases, with 11 bases left in between.

Worth noting for this clonotype: Possible read error: a much larger clone is one base away. This chain links TRBV6-1 with TRBJ1-1; 8 positions agree with TRBD1. The CDR3 loop spans 14 amino acids. Germline V gives CDR1 MNHNS, CDR2 SASEGT. With V trimmed by 7 bases and J by 1 base, 5 bases remained unmatched. The CDR3 DNA follows: TGTGCCAGCAACTCGACAGGGGCGAACACTGAAGCTTTCTTT. Its protein is CASNSTGANTEAFF.

This clonotype was observed many times. The chain uses TRBV7-3 and TRBJ2-2; 14 bases are a match to TRBD2. This CDR3 spans 20 amino acids. In germline, CDR1 is SGHTA, CDR2 FQGTGA. With 5 bases clipped from V and 1 base from J, the junction kept 12 bases outside the gene matches. The CDR3 is CASSTRPTSGRARNTGELFF. The CDR3 coding sequence is TGTGCCAGCAGCACGAGGCCGACTAGCGGGAGGGCCAGGAACACCGGGGAGCTGTTTTTT. The variable domain in full, with the rest retrieved from reference TRBV7-3 and TRBJ2-2, is GAGVSQTPSNKVTEKGKYVELRCDPISGHTALYWYRQSLGQGPEFLIYFQGTGAADDSGLPNDRFFAVRPEGSVSTLKIQRTERGDSAVYLCASSTRPTSGRARNTGELFFGEGSRLTVL.

With respect to this clonotype: A read error may be the cause here, since a much bigger clone is one base away. The CDR3 region is CASSLGTLLRETHYF. DNA for the CDR3: TGTGCCAGCAGCTTAGGGACTCTCCTGAGGGAGACCCACTACTTC. The chain carries TRBV11-3 and TRBJ2-5, with TRBD2 as a possible D gene (5 bases). CDR3 length: 15 amino acids. Germline CDR1 SGHNT, CDR2 YENEEA.

A remark on this clonotype: The junction departs from germline at one end; a sequencing error may be responsible. The CDR3 coding sequence is TGTTCCAGCAGCTTTACTAGCGGGAGTCGAGTAGAAGAGACCCAGTACTTC. Protein product: CSSSFTSGSRVEETQYF. The J gene is TRBJ2-5, the V gene TRBV11-2, with TRBD2 matching 11 bases. There are 17 residues in the CDR3. Germline V lookup: CDR1 SGHAT, CDR2 FQNNGV.

This clonotype counts as medium-sized. The rearrangement uses TRBV6-1 and TRBJ2-7; TRBD2 might be the D (6 bases). The CDR3 sequence is 11 residues long. Germline CDR1 and CDR2: MNHNS and SASEGT. V was pared by 11 bases and J by 2 bases, with 10 bases between. CDR3 DNA: TGTGCCTTAGCGGAAACCTACGAGCAGTACTTC. It translates to CALAETYEQYF.

Of note for this clonotype: A much larger clonotype is one base distant, so this may be a read error. V gene TRBV7-2 combines with J gene TRBJ1-2, with no clear D. The CDR3 totals 11 residues. The V gene's germline CDR1 is SGHTA and CDR2 FQGNSA. The CDR3 nucleotides are TGTGCCGGCAGCTTTGGCTATGGCTACACCTTC. Its translation: CAGSFGYGYTF.

For this clonotype: This may arise from a read error, as a much more abundant clone is one base away. The V gene is TRBV29-1, the J gene TRBJ1-2; D is undetermined. The CDR3 length is 12 residues. Germline assignment: CDR1 SQVTM and CDR2 ANQGSEA. The CDR3 nucleotides are TGCAGAGTTCTGCGGATCGAGAATGGCTACACCTTC. Encoded protein: CRVLRIENGYTF.

This clonotype was picked up many times. This sequence joins TRBV27 and TRBJ1-2; no firm D call. Germline values: CDR1 MNHEY, CDR2 SMNVEV (reference sequence). V lost 2 bases to trimming and J lost 6 bases, with 10 bases between them. This CDR3 is 13 amino acids long. The DNA of the CDR3 is TGTGCCAGCAGTTTAAGGTTGTCTAATGGCTACACCTTC. Protein sequence: CASSLRLSNGYTF.

In regard to this clonotype: This clone may be a read error of a much larger clone one base away. The chain couples TRBV15 to TRBJ1-5, with a weak D call TRBD1 (5 bases). V lost 4 bases, J lost 2 bases, and 15 bases lay in between. Germline V gene sequence: CDR1 LNHNV, CDR2 YYDKDF (reference sequence). The CDR3 contains 16 residues. The CDR3 nucleotides read TGTGCCACCAGCATAGACCAGGGAGGTGGCAATCAGCCCCAGCATTTT. Its protein product is CATSIDQGGGNQPQHF.

This clonotype came up many times. This rearrangement joins TRBV5-1 to TRBJ1-5, with D possibly matching TRBD1 (6 bases). CDR3 length: 14 residues. Germline lookup yields CDR1 SGHRS and CDR2 YFSETQ. The V gene lost 2 bases and the J gene lost 6 bases, with 12 bases spanning the gap. Here the CDR3 reads CASSLQGPGQPQHF. The CDR3 DNA reads TGCGCCAGCAGCTTACAGGGTCCTGGTCAGCCCCAGCATTTT.

As concerns this clonotype: Germline and junction disagree at one end, which may indicate a read error. This rearrangement joins TRBV7-2 to TRBJ2-5, with D maybe TRBD1 (6 bases). In germline, CDR1 is SGHTA, CDR2 FQGNSA. The CDR3 contains 14 residues. CDR3 nucleotide sequence: TGTGCCACCAGCTTACGGCCAGGGGAAGAGACCCAGTACTTC. Translation: CATSLRPGEETQYF.

Relative to its sample, this clonotype is medium-sized. The rearrangement uses TRBV14 and TRBJ2-5; D is undetermined. In germline, CDR1 is SGHDN, CDR2 FVKESK. The CDR3 runs to 11 residues. The V and J ends lost 1 base and 7 bases respectively, with 4 bases between them. The CDR3 coding sequence is TGTGCCAGCAGCCAAGCAGGGACCCAGTACTTC. Its translation is CASSQAGTQYF.

Comment on this clonotype: Since a much larger clone is just one base distant, this may be a read error. The genes are TRBV9 and TRBJ1-2, with 8 bases fitting TRBD1. This CDR3 region has 14 residues. CDR1 and CDR2 from the germline V gene are SGDLS and YYNGEE. The CDR3 DNA sequence: TGTGCCAGAAGCGTAGACGCAGGGGGCGTTGGCTACACCTTC. Translating gives CARSVDAGGVGYTF.

This clonotype was counted only a few times. The chain uses TRBV5-1 and TRBJ2-3; 13 bases are shared with TRBD2. CDR1 SGHRS and CDR2 YFSETQ come from the germline V gene. The CDR3 spans 17 residues. The J segment lost 0 bases and the V segment lost 2 bases, leaving 3 bases of the junction unmatched. The chain's CDR3 is CASSFRLAGGSTDTQYF. CDR3 bases: TGCGCCAGCAGCTTCCGACTAGCGGGAGGTAGCACAGATACGCAGTATTTT.

About this clonotype: This could be a read error, since a much larger clone is one nucleotide away. The chain combines TRBV27 with TRBJ2-1; either TRBD1 or TRBD2 may fit D (5 bases each). The CDR3 runs to 15 residues. The ends were cut back, 7 bases at V and 7 bases at J, with 20 bases in the middle. Germline CDR1 and CDR2: MNHEY and SMNVEV (reference sequence). CDR3 DNA sequence: TGTGCCAGCATTTCCAGGGTGGGGGTGGTGAATGAGCAGTTCTTC. It codes for CASISRVGVVNEQFF.

This clonotype is deemed medium-sized. The chain is built from TRBV5-1 and TRBJ1-5; D is uncertain. V was cut by 5 bases and J by 0 bases, with 12 bases left in between. Germline V gene lookup returns CDR1 SGHRS and CDR2 YFSETQ. There are 15 residues in the CDR3. Written as DNA, the CDR3 is TGCGCCAGCAGAACGGGCGACAATAGCAATCAGCCCCAGCATTTT. This gives the protein CASRTGDNSNQPQHF.

The V and J genes are TRBV5-6 and TRBJ2-1, with TRBD2 identical over 8 bases. Germline assignment: CDR1 SGHDT and CDR2 YYEEEE. Unmatched junction bases numbered 7, after V lost 5 bases and J lost 3 bases. The CDR3 covers 15 residues. The CDR3 spells CASRASGFFYNEQFF. The CDR3 DNA is TGTGCCAGCAGAGCTAGCGGGTTCTTCTACAATGAGCAGTTCTTC.

This clonotype has ten or more counts. The genes are TRBV20-1 and TRBJ2-5, with a possible D match to TRBD1 (7 bases). Per germline, CDR1 DFQATT and CDR2 SNEGSKA (reference sequence). The CDR3 is 13 amino acids. V was trimmed by 6 bases and J by 4 bases, leaving 15 bases between them. Here the CDR3 reads CSANPGGSETQYF. CDR3 sequence (DNA): TGCAGTGCGAACCCAGGGGGGTCAGAGACCCAGTACTTC.

This clonotype was seen many times. J is TRBJ2-1 and V is TRBV9, with 7 bases lining up with TRBD2. Trimming removed 4 bases from V and 1 base from J; junction bases left unmatched: 5. Per germline, CDR1 SGDLS and CDR2 YYNGEE. The CDR3 has 15 amino acids. The CDR3 nucleotides read TGTGCCAGCAGCCCGAGCGGGAATTCCTACAATGAGCAGTTCTTC. This codes for CASSPSGNSYNEQFF.

Regarding this clonotype: This could be a read error, since a much larger clone is one nucleotide away. V usage is TRBV16 and J usage is TRBJ1-2; D gene uncertain. Trimming cost V 5 bases and J 2 bases, with 6 bases left between them. From germline, CDR1 is KGHSY and CDR2 FQNENV. The CDR3 is made up of 12 amino acids. CDR3 sequence (DNA): TGTGCCAGCAGCAGGAACAACTATGGCTACACCTTC. Amino acid sequence: CASSRNNYGYTF.

On this clonotype: This may be a read error, as it is one base from a much larger clone. The J gene is TRBJ1-5, the V gene TRBV6-4; 8 bases map to TRBD1. CDR3 length: 18 amino acids. Germline loops: CDR1 MRHNA, CDR2 SNTAGT. The V and J ends lost 6 bases and 3 bases, in that order; junction bases with no gene match: 16. DNA of the CDR3: TGTGCCAGCAGGGTGGGGCAGGGGGCGACCAGGATCAATCAGCCCCAGCATTTT. It specifies CASRVGQGATRINQPQHF.